The 27 T cell receptor beta chains listed next were all sequenced from one sample in a study of T cells in localized non-small cell lung cancer. Sequencing used immunoSEQ multiplex PCR; TCRdb keeps in-frame clones, though not all of them. The sample comprises tens of thousands of clones, 92% of which are singletons, and 2.1% rests with the top ten. The sequenced sample was peripheral blood, obtained before any cancer treatment. The receptor set was obtained from a female donor over 55 with stage I lung adenocarcinoma.

The chain is built from TRBV9 and TRBJ1-3; D is undetermined. Per germline, CDR1 SGDLS and CDR2 YYNGEE. This CDR3 region has 14 residues. Deletions cut 3 bases from V and 2 bases from J, with 9 bases between. CDR3 sequence: CASSARYTGNTIYF. In DNA, the CDR3 is TGTGCCAGCAGCGCACGGTATACTGGAAACACCATATATTTT.

The V and J genes are TRBV2 and TRBJ1-3, with D possibly matching TRBD1 (5 bases). CDR1 is SNHLY and CDR2 is FYNNEI in the germline V gene. Trimming removed 4 bases from V and 7 bases from J, with 8 bases in between. The CDR3 has 12 amino acids. The DNA for the CDR3 is TGTGCCAGCAGTGTCGGGGGGAACACCATATATTTT. Protein product: CASSVGGNTIYF.

The chain combines TRBV10-3 with TRBJ2-5; D uncertain. Trimming stripped 10 bases from V and 5 bases from J, with 14 bases between. There are 12 residues in the CDR3. CDR1 is ENHRY, CDR2 SYGVKD, per germline. The CDR3 protein is CASADVVETQYF. The CDR3 nucleotides read TGTGCCAGCGCGGACGTTGTGGAGACCCAGTACTTC.

The genes are TRBV7-9 and TRBJ1-2, with TRBD1 identical over 11 bases. Trimming took 5 bases from V and 5 from J; bases not matched to a gene: 13. CDR3 size: 17 residues. Germline values: CDR1 SEHNR, CDR2 FQNEAQ (reference sequence). The CDR3 here is CASSVYTNRDRGYGYTF. The CDR3 DNA reads as TGTGCCAGCAGCGTGTATACCAACCGGGACAGGGGGTATGGCTACACCTTC.

This clone was observed a few times. This rearrangement joins TRBV30 to TRBJ1-3; possibly TRBD1 for D (5 bases). The CDR3 sequence is 12 residues long. Germline V gene data show CDR1 as GTSNPN and CDR2 as SVGIG (reference sequence). The ends were cut back, 3 bases at V and 10 bases at J, with 13 bases in the middle. The CDR3 bases are TGTGCCTGGAGCCTACTGGGGGGGACCATATATTTT. Translation gives CAWSLLGGTIYF.

V gene TRBV5-1 combines with J gene TRBJ2-1; 8 nucleotides match TRBD2. Germline V gives CDR1 SGHRS, CDR2 YFSETQ. J was trimmed by 1 base and V by 3 bases; bases with no gene match: 3. CDR3 length: 15 amino acids. CDR3 loop: CASSSAGGSYNEQFF. Here the CDR3 DNA reads TGCGCCAGCAGCTCGGCGGGGGGTTCCTACAATGAGCAGTTCTTC.

V is TRBV5-1 and J is TRBJ1-2; a possible D gene is TRBD1 (6 bases). The CDR3 is 13 amino acids. The germline CDR1 and CDR2 sequences are SGHRS and YFSETQ. Deletions cut 4 bases from V and 7 bases from J, with 14 bases between. The CDR3 DNA is TGCGCCAGCAGCCTTACTGGACAGCCTGGCTACACCTTC. As protein: CASSLTGQPGYTF.

This clone was seen just once. This chain connects TRBV7-2 to TRBJ1-1, with no clear D. Germline V gives CDR1 SGHTA, CDR2 FQGNSA. The CDR3 length is 14 residues. With 9 bases removed from V and 0 bases from J, the gap between germline ends came to 14 bases. CDR3 sequence reads: CASGVDWMNTEAFF. As DNA, the CDR3 is TGTGCCAGTGGGGTCGACTGGATGAACACTGAAGCTTTCTTT.

The V gene is TRBV5-1, the J gene TRBJ2-2; no firm D call. Deletions cut 2 bases from V and 2 bases from J, with 1 base between. Looked up from germline, CDR1 is SGHRS and CDR2 is YFSETQ. The CDR3 sequence is 12 residues long. CDR3 nucleotide sequence: TGCGCCAGCAGCTTAAACACCGGGGAGCTGTTTTTT. The encoded protein is CASSLNTGELFF.

This chain uses TRBV12-5 with TRBJ1-2; 7 bases fit TRBD1. Germline values: CDR1 LGHNT, CDR2 FRNRAP. With 6 bases clipped from V and 6 bases from J, the junction kept 10 bases outside the gene matches. The CDR3 is 14 residues long. The CDR3 nucleotides read TGTGCTAGTGGCCGAGCCGACAGGGTCGATGGCTACACCTTC. This translates into CASGRADRVDGYTF.

The rearrangement uses TRBV28 and TRBJ1-1; D possibly corresponds to TRBD1 (6 bases). V was trimmed by 5 bases and J by 2 bases, leaving 9 bases between them. The CDR3 length is 13 residues. Germline lookup yields CDR1 MDHEN and CDR2 SYDVKM. The CDR3 DNA reads TGTGCCAGCAGTGGACAGATAAACACTGAAGCTTTCTTT. Encoded protein: CASSGQINTEAFF.

The sample holds a few counts of this clone. The J gene is TRBJ1-6, the V gene TRBV2; D is ambiguous. The CDR3 contains 14 residues. V shed 4 bases and J shed 6 bases, with 10 bases lying between them. Germline CDR1 and CDR2: SNHLY and FYNNEI. The CDR3 loop is CASSVARTNSPLHF. The CDR3 DNA sequence: TGTGCCAGCAGTGTCGCGAGGACTAATTCACCCCTCCACTTT.

The genes are TRBV6-1 and TRBJ2-7, with 8 bases lining up with TRBD1. The CDR3 spans 13 residues. V shed 8 bases and J 3 bases; nucleotides not matched to a gene: 6. CDR1 and CDR2 from the germline V gene are MNHNS and SASEGT. CDR3 nucleotide sequence: TGTGCCAGCGGCAGGGGGCCTGGCTACGAGCAGTACTTC. It specifies CASGRGPGYEQYF.

This chain uses TRBV5-1 with TRBJ1-1; no clear D. The CDR3 has 13 amino acids. The germline V gene has CDR1 SGHRS and CDR2 YFSETQ. V was cut by 0 bases and J by 7 bases, with 10 bases left in between. The CDR3 sequence: CASSLVSPREAFF. The CDR3 DNA is TGCGCCAGCAGCTTGGTATCCCCCCGTGAAGCTTTCTTT. The complete variable domain, with remaining parts taken from reference TRBV5-1 and TRBJ1-1, reads KAGVTQTPRYLIKTRGQQVTLSCSPISGHRSVSWYQQTPGQGLQFLFEYFSETQRNKGNFPGRFSGRQFSNSRSEMNVSTLELGDSALYLCASSLVSPREAFFGQGTRLTVV.

This sequence joins TRBV5-6 and TRBJ1-1; D is uncertain. Trimming stripped 0 bases from V and 8 bases from J, with 5 bases between. CDR3 length: 11 amino acids. CDR1 SGHDT and CDR2 YYEEEE come from the germline V gene. The CDR3 bases are TGTGCCAGCAGCTTGGGGCAAGAAGCTTTCTTT. Translated: CASSLGQEAFF.

The genes are TRBV10-2 and TRBJ2-3; weak D call: TRBD2 (5 bases). Trimming took 7 bases from V and 0 from J, leaving 23 bases between them. Germline values: CDR1 WSHSY, CDR2 SAAADI. The CDR3 extends over 18 amino acids. CDR3 DNA sequence: TGCGCCAGCATGAAGAGGGCTAGCAGCCCCCCCAGCACAGATACGCAGTATTTT. Its protein is CASMKRASSPPSTDTQYF.

This chain connects TRBV2 to TRBJ1-1; no firm D call. Between the trimmed V and J ends, which lost 2 bases and 0 bases, there was a span of 13 bases. CDR3 length: 16 amino acids. Per the germline V gene, CDR1 is SNHLY and CDR2 is FYNNEI. In nucleotides, the CDR3 is TGTGCCAGCAGTGAAACACGAATTAGGGTGAACACTGAAGCTTTCTTT. Translating it yields CASSETRIRVNTEAFF.

The chain links TRBV19 to TRBJ1-5, with a possible D match to TRBD1 (5 bases). CDR1 is LNHDA and CDR2 is SQIVND in the germline V gene (reference sequence). Trimming pared 5 bases from V and 0 bases from J, leaving 11 bases between. This CDR3 has 15 residues. CDR3 DNA: TGTGCCAGTAGTCCCACAGGAAATAGCAATCAGCCCCAGCATTTT. Residues: CASSPTGNSNQPQHF.

This chain connects TRBV5-1 to TRBJ2-1; D remains ambiguous. V dropped 0 bases and J dropped 3 bases, with 10 bases sitting between them. Germline V CDR1 and CDR2: SGHRS, YFSETQ. The CDR3 length is 15 residues. The CDR3 reads CASSLDGASYNEQFF. The CDR3 DNA reads TGCGCCAGCAGCTTGGATGGAGCGAGCTACAATGAGCAGTTCTTC.

The genes are TRBV6-1 and TRBJ1-1; D not resolved. The CDR3 is 14 amino acids. Deletions cut 3 bases from V and 2 bases from J, with 10 bases between. In germline, CDR1 is MNHNS, CDR2 SASEGT. The CDR3 coding sequence is TGTGCCAGCAGTGAGTTGGGCGCAAACACTGAAGCTTTCTTT. Translated: CASSELGANTEAFF.

The chain carries TRBV19 and TRBJ1-3; D not resolved. The CDR3 contains 14 residues. The V end was cut by 3 bases, the J end by 4 bases, with 10 bases between. The germline CDR1 and CDR2 sequences are LNHDA and SQIVND (reference sequence). The DNA of the CDR3 is TGTGCCAGTAGTATGGCGGATCGGGGAAACACCATATATTTT. This codes for CASSMADRGNTIYF.

The V gene is TRBV12-5, the J gene TRBJ1-5, with TRBD1 matching 9 bases. The CDR3 is 14 amino acids. V lost 7 bases and J lost 6; bases outside the gene matches: 7. CDR1 and CDR2 from the germline V gene are LGHNT and FRNRAP. The CDR3 DNA reads TGTGCTAGTGTCCGGACAGGGGCCGGTCAGCCCCAGCATTTT. This codes for CASVRTGAGQPQHF.

The chain carries TRBV29-1 and TRBJ2-4; D remains ambiguous. The CDR3 consists of 12 residues. Trimming pared 5 bases from V and 0 bases from J, leaving 5 bases between. CDR1 and CDR2 from the germline V gene are SQVTM and ANQGSEA. In DNA, the CDR3 is TGCAGCGTTTACCTAGCCAAAAACATTCAGTACTTC. It specifies CSVYLAKNIQYF.

This sequence joins TRBV25-1 and TRBJ1-1; D gene unclear. V was cut by 3 bases and J by 8 bases, with 7 bases left in between. Per the germline V gene, CDR1 is MGHDK and CDR2 is SYGVNS. The CDR3 loop spans 11 amino acids. The CDR3 coding sequence is TGTGCCAGCAGTGATCCCCCCGAAGCTTTCTTT. As protein: CASSDPPEAFF.

CDR3 sequence reads: CASSLEGGADIQYF. The CDR3 region has the DNA TGTGCCAGCAGCTTAGAGGGGGGTGCGGACATTCAGTACTTC. V gene TRBV7-2 combines with J gene TRBJ2-4; perhaps D is TRBD1 or TRBD2 (6 bases each). Germline CDR1 is SGHTA and CDR2 is FQGNSA. CDR3 length: 14 amino acids. Between the trimmed V and J ends, which lost 1 base and 8 bases, there was a span of 12 bases.

This sequence joins TRBV6-6 and TRBJ2-7, with 7 bases aligning to TRBD1. Trimming cost V 2 bases and J 5 bases; bases outside gene matches: 9. The germline gives CDR1 MNHNY, CDR2 SVGAGI (reference sequence). This CDR3 comprises 15 residues. CDR3 sequence reads: CASSYKGTANHEQYF. CDR3 DNA sequence: TGTGCCAGCAGTTACAAAGGGACAGCGAACCACGAGCAGTACTTC.

The rearrangement uses TRBV2 and TRBJ2-3, with 11 bases fitting TRBD2. Germline V lookup: CDR1 SNHLY, CDR2 FYNNEI. The V segment lost 7 bases and the J segment 3 bases; nucleotides outside the gene matches: 6. The CDR3 spans 15 residues. The CDR3 spells CASNVAGGQTDTQYF. The CDR3 DNA is TGTGCCAGCAATGTAGCGGGGGGGCAAACAGATACGCAGTATTTT.